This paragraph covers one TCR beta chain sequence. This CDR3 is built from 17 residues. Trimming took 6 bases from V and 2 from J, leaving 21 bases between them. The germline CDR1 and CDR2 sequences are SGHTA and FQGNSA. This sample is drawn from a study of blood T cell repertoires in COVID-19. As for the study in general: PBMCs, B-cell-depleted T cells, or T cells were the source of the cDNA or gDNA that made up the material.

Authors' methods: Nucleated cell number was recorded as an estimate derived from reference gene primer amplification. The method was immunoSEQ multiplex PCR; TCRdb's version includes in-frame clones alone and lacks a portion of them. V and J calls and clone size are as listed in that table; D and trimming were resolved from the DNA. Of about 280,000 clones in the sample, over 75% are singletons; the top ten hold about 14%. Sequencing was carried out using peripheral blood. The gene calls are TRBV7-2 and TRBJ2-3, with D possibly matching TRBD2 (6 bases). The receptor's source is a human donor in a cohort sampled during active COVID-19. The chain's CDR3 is CASRDSELGGTTDTQYF. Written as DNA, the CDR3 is TGTGCCAGCAGAGATTCTGAGTTGGGCGGGACCACAGATACGCAGTATTTT.